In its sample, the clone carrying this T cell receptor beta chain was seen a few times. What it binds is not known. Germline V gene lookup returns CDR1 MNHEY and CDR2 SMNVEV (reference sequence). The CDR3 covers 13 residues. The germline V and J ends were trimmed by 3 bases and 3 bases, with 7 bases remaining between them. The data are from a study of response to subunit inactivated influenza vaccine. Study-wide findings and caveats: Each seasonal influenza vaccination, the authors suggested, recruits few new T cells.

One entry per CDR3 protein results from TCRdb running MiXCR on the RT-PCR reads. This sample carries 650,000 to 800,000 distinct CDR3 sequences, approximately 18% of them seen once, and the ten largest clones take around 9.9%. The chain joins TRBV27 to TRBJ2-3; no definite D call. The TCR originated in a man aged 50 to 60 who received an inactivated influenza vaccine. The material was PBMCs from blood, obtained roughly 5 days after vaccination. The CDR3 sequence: CASSLKATDTQYF. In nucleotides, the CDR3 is TGTGCCAGCAGTTTGAAGGCGACAGATACGCAGTATTTT.